This T cell receptor (beta chain) was observed in a study of CD8 T cells in ankylosing spondylitis. Whole-study results and caveats: Seemingly distinctive of ankylosing spondylitis blood was a TCR beta motif formed by eight highly homologous variants.

MiXCR, run by TCRdb on the 5' RACE reads, gives a single entry per CDR3 protein. The sample records about 500,000 distinct CDR3 sequences, roughly an eighth being singletons. This clonotype came up a few times. No antigen is known for it. Germline values: CDR1 SGHRS, CDR2 YFSETQ. V shed 0 bases and J shed 7 bases, with 6 bases lying between them. The CDR3 contains 12 residues. The sequencing input was blood, either unsorted or a sorted T cell fraction (not recorded which). The J gene is TRBJ2-3, the V gene TRBV5-1; D is unresolved. This TCR came from a male donor with ankylosing spondylitis. The CDR3 here is CASSLVRHTQYF. In nucleotides, the CDR3 is TGCGCCAGCAGCTTGGTCCGCCATACGCAGTATTTT.